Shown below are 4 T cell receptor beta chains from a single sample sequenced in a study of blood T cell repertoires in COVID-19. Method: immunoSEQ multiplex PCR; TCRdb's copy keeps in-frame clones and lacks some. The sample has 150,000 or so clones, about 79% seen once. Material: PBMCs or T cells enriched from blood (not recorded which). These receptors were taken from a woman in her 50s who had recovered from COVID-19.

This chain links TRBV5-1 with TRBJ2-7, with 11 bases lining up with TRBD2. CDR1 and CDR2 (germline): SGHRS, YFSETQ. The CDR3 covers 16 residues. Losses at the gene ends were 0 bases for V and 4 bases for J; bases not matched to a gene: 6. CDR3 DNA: TGCGCCAGCAGCTTGGATTTAGCGGGGGGGCCTTACGAGCAGTACTTC. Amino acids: CASSLDLAGGPYEQYF.

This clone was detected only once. DNA of the CDR3: TGCAGCGTTGTGGTGGGGACTAGCGGACTTTCATTCGAGCAGTACTTC. This translates into CSVVVGTSGLSFEQYF. The rearrangement uses TRBV29-1 and TRBJ2-7; TRBD2 matches 11 bases. The CDR3 runs 16 residues. Germline V gives CDR1 SQVTM, CDR2 ANQGSEA. The V gene end was trimmed by 4 bases and the J gene end by 6 bases; junction bases not matched to a gene: 14.

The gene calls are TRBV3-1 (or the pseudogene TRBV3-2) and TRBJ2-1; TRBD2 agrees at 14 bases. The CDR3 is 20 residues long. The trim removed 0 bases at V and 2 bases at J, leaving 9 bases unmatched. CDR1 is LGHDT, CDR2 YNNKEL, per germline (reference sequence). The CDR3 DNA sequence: TGTGCCAGCAGCCAAGATCTTGGGACTAGCGGGAGAACGACCTACAATGAGCAGTTCTTC. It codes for CASSQDLGTSGRTTYNEQFF.

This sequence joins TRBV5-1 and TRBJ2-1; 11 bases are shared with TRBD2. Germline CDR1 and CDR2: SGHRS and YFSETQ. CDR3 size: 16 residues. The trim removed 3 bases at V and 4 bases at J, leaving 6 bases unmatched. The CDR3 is CASSSPGLAEYNEQFF. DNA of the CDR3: TGCGCCAGCAGCTCGCCGGGACTAGCGGAGTACAATGAGCAGTTCTTC.